What follows is one T cell receptor (beta chain) and its context. Its matching antigen is unknown. The CDR3 extends over 12 amino acids. Germline-derived CDR1 and CDR2 are SGHRS and YFSETQ. Trimming left V 0 bases short and J 8 bases short, with 8 bases between. Clones were read by immunoSEQ multiplex PCR, and TCRdb kept only the in-frame ones, dropping some. The data show some 120,000 clones, around 84% seen once. The sample belongs to a study of T cell responses to AZD1222 COVID-19 vaccine. Whole-study findings and limits: Clonal diversity was possibly underestimated, and the donors were mostly white British, with more females. Without day 14 samples, only post-peak T cell repertoires were studied.

The input for sequencing was peripheral blood, taken on day 0 of AZD1222 vaccination. This TCR was recovered from an adult in good health. V gene TRBV5-1 combines with J gene TRBJ1-2, with D uncertain. The DNA of the CDR3 is TGCGCCAGCAGCTTGGCTCCAGGCGGCTACACCTTC. Its protein is CASSLAPGGYTF.